This T cell receptor (beta chain) was retrieved from a study of cytomegalovirus exposure and HLA in healthy donors. PCR amplification relied on 60 Vbeta primers (plus 13 Jbeta primers). Profiling relied on immunoSEQ multiplex PCR, and the TCRdb table lists in-frame clones only, not all of them. The sample includes under 150,000 clones, approximately 71% of them seen just once. The CDR3 runs 20 residues. V lost 0 bases to trimming and J lost 0 bases, with 23 bases between them. Germline V gives CDR1 LGHNA, CDR2 YNFKEQ. The sequencing sample was made of PBMCs. The TCR sequence derives from a woman between 45 and 60 years old in good health and CMV-seronegative. This chain connects TRBV4-2 to TRBJ1-2, with D unclear. The CDR3 nucleotides are TGTGCCAGCAGCCAAGAGGGAGTTACAAGAGCGTTGGCCGCTAACTATGGCTACACCTTC. This gives the protein CASSQEGVTRALAANYGYTF.